Listed here are 29 T cell receptor beta chains from one sample, sequenced in a study of shared clonotypes between healthy human individuals. Only in-frame clones appear in the TCRdb table, and some are missing; sequencing was by immunoSEQ multiplex PCR. The repertoire holds about 2 million clones, with 85% to 95% as singletons. The material sequenced was naive CD4+ T cells sorted from blood. Subset: CD45RA+ positively selected. The source is a man aged 18 to 30 in good health.

The chain recombines TRBV27 with TRBJ2-4; D perhaps matches TRBD1 (6 bases). V dropped 10 bases and J dropped 0 bases, with 22 bases sitting between them. Germline V CDR1 and CDR2: MNHEY, SMNVEV (reference sequence). This CDR3 comprises 17 residues. CDR3 bases: TGTGCCACCAATCACCCACAGGGAAACCTAGCCAAAAACATTCAGTACTTC. Protein product: CATNHPQGNLAKNIQYF.

This clone was observed a single time. This sequence joins TRBV5-1 and TRBJ1-3, with D maybe TRBD1 (5 bases). Looked up from germline, CDR1 is SGHRS and CDR2 is YFSETQ. This CDR3 is built from 15 residues. Trimming left V 4 bases short and J 0 bases short, with 11 bases between. The CDR3 sequence: CASSRDGRSGNTIYF. CDR3 in DNA: TGCGCCAGCAGCAGGGACGGGCGCTCTGGAAACACCATATATTTT.

The V call is TRBV7-2, the J call TRBJ2-3; perhaps TRBD1 as D (5 bases). Germline CDR1 reads SGHTA; CDR2 reads FQGNSA. V lost 5 bases, J lost 6 bases, and 12 bases lay in between. This CDR3 region has 13 residues. This chain's CDR3 is CASSNGPGDTQYF. CDR3 sequence (DNA): TGTGCCAGCAGCAACGGACCAGGGGATACGCAGTATTTT.

The rearrangement uses TRBV10-3 and TRBJ1-2; a weak D match, TRBD1 (6 bases). The ends were cut back, 4 bases at V and 3 bases at J, with 15 bases in the middle. Germline CDR1 and CDR2: ENHRY and SYGVKD. This CDR3 region has 15 residues. CDR3 bases: TGTGCCATCAGTGGCCGGACAGCAGGGCACTATGGCTACACCTTC. This translates into CAISGRTAGHYGYTF.

The CDR3 bases are TGCGCCAGCAGTGAGGGGACTAGCGTCTCCTACGAGCAGTACTTC. It yields the protein CASSEGTSVSYEQYF. V usage is TRBV10-1 and J usage is TRBJ2-7; 10 bases align to TRBD2. Trimming removed 2 bases from V and 0 bases from J; junction bases left unmatched: 1. The CDR3 has 15 amino acids. Germline CDR1 WNHNN, CDR2 SYGVQD (reference sequence).

V is TRBV7-2 and J is TRBJ1-2; 7 nucleotides align to TRBD1. The germline gives CDR1 SGHTA, CDR2 FQGNSA. The CDR3 runs to 14 residues. The junction had 7 bases not matched to a gene; V was cut back by 3 bases and J by 6 bases. CDR3 in DNA: TGTGCCAGCAGCTTTTTTAGCCAGGGGGATGGCTACACCTTC. Protein sequence: CASSFFSQGDGYTF.

This chain links TRBV11-2 with TRBJ2-1, with 7 bases fitting TRBD2. The CDR3 has 14 residues. V trimming: 3 bases; J trimming: 9 bases; junction bases outside the gene matches: 8. From germline, CDR1 is SGHAT and CDR2 FQNNGV. For the CDR3, the DNA is TGTGCCAGCAGCTTTGGCGGGAGTGTTGGTGAGCAGTTCTTC. Protein sequence: CASSFGGSVGEQFF.

This chain uses TRBV19 with TRBJ1-6; TRBD1 matches at 9 bases. V was clipped by 10 bases and J by 7 bases; unmatched bases: 8. Germline lookup yields CDR1 LNHDA and CDR2 SQIVND (reference sequence). The CDR3 covers 14 residues. The CDR3 DNA is TGTGCCACCCTTGAGGGGACAGGGAATTCACCCCTCCACTTT. It yields the protein CATLEGTGNSPLHF.

The chain uses TRBV5-1 and TRBJ1-2, with 8 bases fitting TRBD1. V dropped 3 bases and J dropped 2; count of bases not matched to a gene: 6. The CDR3 spans 15 residues. CDR1 is SGHRS, CDR2 YFSETQ, per germline. The DNA of the CDR3 is TGCGCCAGCAGCTATCAAACAGGGGGGAACTATGGCTACACCTTC. It codes for CASSYQTGGNYGYTF.

This CDR3 reads CSVGEGTGVGETQYF. CDR3 in DNA: TGCAGCGTTGGGGAAGGGACAGGGGTTGGGGAGACCCAGTACTTC. V gene TRBV29-1 combines with J gene TRBJ2-5; 10 nucleotides align to TRBD1. The J segment lost 5 bases and the V segment lost 4 bases, leaving 10 bases of the junction unmatched. The germline V gene encodes CDR1 SQVTM and CDR2 ANQGSEA. This CDR3 is 15 amino acids long.

A note on this clone: This specimen includes other DNA sequences encoding the same CDR3. The chain carries TRBV28 and TRBJ2-7, with D perhaps matching TRBD1 (7 bases). Trimming left V 9 bases short and J 2 bases short, with 11 bases between. Looked up from germline, CDR1 is MDHEN and CDR2 is SYDVKM. The CDR3 is made up of 12 amino acids. The CDR3 sequence: CASSGGPYEQYF. CDR3 bases: TGTGCCAGTTCAGGGGGGCCCTACGAGCAGTACTTC.

The V and J genes are TRBV7-2 and TRBJ1-2, with 7 nucleotides matching TRBD1. The CDR3 is made up of 15 amino acids. Germline V gives CDR1 SGHTA, CDR2 FQGNSA. J gave up 2 bases and V 2 bases, and 5 bases lay outside the gene matches. In nucleotides, the CDR3 is TGTGCCAGCAGCTTACGAGGGGGCGCGAACTATGGCTACACCTTC. Protein: CASSLRGGANYGYTF.

The chain links TRBV2 to TRBJ2-7; 7 nucleotides agree with TRBD1. CDR1 is SNHLY, CDR2 FYNNEI, per germline. The CDR3 runs 14 residues. With V trimmed by 2 bases and J by 3 bases, 4 bases remained unmatched. For the CDR3, the DNA is TGTGCCAGCAGTGAATGGGGACAGTTCTACGAGCAGTACTTC. It codes for CASSEWGQFYEQYF.

This chain links TRBV12-5 with TRBJ1-6; 9 nucleotides line up with TRBD1. CDR3 length equals 18 residues. Germline V gene lookup returns CDR1 LGHNT and CDR2 FRNRAP. Trimming cost V 1 base and J 6 bases; bases outside gene matches: 10. The CDR3 loop is CASGLAHTGGGGNSPLHF. The DNA of the CDR3 is TGTGCTAGTGGTTTGGCCCATACAGGGGGCGGTGGTAATTCACCCCTCCACTTT.

The chain has TRBV18 and TRBJ1-6; D possibly corresponds to TRBD1 (5 bases). CDR3 length equals 13 residues. Deletions cut 5 bases from V and 9 bases from J, with 11 bases between. Germline CDR1 and CDR2: KGHSH and LQKENI. This CDR3 is CASSGAEGSPLHF. The CDR3 coding sequence is TGTGCCAGCTCAGGGGCAGAGGGTTCACCCCTCCACTTT. Using reference TRBV18 and TRBJ1-6 for the parts outside the CDR3, the full variable domain is NAGVMQNPRHLVRRRGQEARLRCSPMKGHSHVYWYRQLPEEGLKFMVYLQKENIIDESGMPKERFSAEFPKEGPSILRIQQVVRGDSAAYFCASSGAEGSPLHFGNGTRLTVT.

V is TRBV30 and J is TRBJ2-1; no clear D gene. Germline lookup yields CDR1 GTSNPN and CDR2 SVGIG (reference sequence). The CDR3 totals 16 residues. V was shortened by 4 bases and J by 0 bases, with 16 bases between the two germline ends. This CDR3 is CAWMAGQFSSYNEQFF. CDR3 DNA: TGTGCCTGGATGGCCGGGCAATTTAGCTCCTACAATGAGCAGTTCTTC.

The chain recombines TRBV5-1 with TRBJ2-3, with TRBD1 identical over 7 bases. Losses at the gene ends were 1 base for V and 4 bases for J; bases not matched to a gene: 9. Looked up from germline, CDR1 is SGHRS and CDR2 is YFSETQ. The CDR3 is 16 residues long. The CDR3 nucleotides read TGCGCCAGCAGCTTGAGGAGGACAGGCCCGCCAGATACGCAGTATTTT. Its protein is CASSLRRTGPPDTQYF.

The V call is TRBV2, the J call TRBJ2-2, with 12 nucleotides matching TRBD1. This CDR3 has 16 amino acids. After removal of 2 bases from V and 7 bases from J, the junction contained 5 bases not matched to a gene. Germline V gene lookup returns CDR1 SNHLY and CDR2 FYNNEI. The CDR3 coding sequence is TGTGCCAGCAGTGAAAAGGGACAGGGGGCTATCGGGGAGCTGTTTTTT. Translation: CASSEKGQGAIGELFF.

The rearrangement links TRBV2 to TRBJ1-2; perhaps TRBD1 as D (5 bases). The V end lost 8 bases, the J end lost 5 bases, and 18 bases lay between the germline ends. The CDR3 loop spans 14 amino acids. CDR1 and CDR2 from the germline V gene are SNHLY and FYNNEI. The CDR3 reads CASSPRQGRYGYTF. CDR3 in DNA: TGTGCCAGCTCGCCAAGGCAGGGCAGGTATGGCTACACCTTC.

Comment on this clone: Other DNA sequences within the sample encode an identical CDR3. The CDR3 here is CASSPGTGLNTEAFF. DNA of the CDR3: TGTGCCAGCAGCCCAGGGACAGGCTTGAACACTGAAGCTTTCTTT. The rearrangement uses TRBV7-9 and TRBJ1-1; 8 bases agree with TRBD1. CDR3 length: 15 amino acids. Germline V gene data show CDR1 as SEHNR and CDR2 as FQNEAQ (reference sequence). Trimming cost V 5 bases and J 0 bases; bases outside gene matches: 5.

Here the CDR3 reads CASSLGRDAETQYF. The DNA for the CDR3 is TGTGCCAGCTCACTAGGAAGAGATGCGGAGACCCAGTACTTC. The V and J genes are TRBV18 and TRBJ2-5; D unclear. V lost 4 bases to trimming and J lost 5 bases, with 14 bases between them. Germline loops: CDR1 KGHSH, CDR2 LQKENI. The CDR3 spans 14 residues.

V usage is TRBV5-8 and J usage is TRBJ1-6, with no clear D. This CDR3 is built from 16 residues. Germline CDR1 reads SGHTS; CDR2 reads YDEGEE. V was cut by 0 bases and J by 0 bases, with 7 bases left in between. The CDR3 protein is CASSLGTYSYNSPLHF. CDR3 in DNA: TGTGCCAGCAGCTTGGGTACCTACTCCTATAATTCACCCCTCCACTTT.

The chain employs TRBV5-1 and TRBJ1-2, with 9 bases aligning to TRBD1. After removal of 6 bases from V and 5 bases from J, the junction contained 5 bases not matched to a gene. The CDR3 is 13 amino acids. CDR1 is SGHRS, CDR2 YFSETQ, per germline. For the CDR3, the DNA is TGCGCCAGCACCGAGGGACAGGGTTATGGCTACACCTTC. Its translation: CASTEGQGYGYTF.

The V and J genes are TRBV27 and TRBJ2-3; D could derive from TRBD1 or TRBD2 (5 bases each). CDR1 and CDR2 (germline): MNHEY, SMNVEV (reference sequence). The CDR3 runs to 14 residues. The V and J ends lost 7 bases and 6 bases respectively, with 17 bases between them. The CDR3: CASTTGALSDTQYF. CDR3 bases: TGTGCCAGCACCACCGGGGCTCTGAGCGATACGCAGTATTTT.

The chain has TRBV28 and TRBJ1-2; TRBD1 matches 9 bases. V gave up 6 bases and J gave up 4 bases; unmatched junction bases: 6. This CDR3 is 14 amino acids long. Germline lookup yields CDR1 MDHEN and CDR2 SYDVKM. The CDR3, as DNA: TGTGCCAGCAGGGCCCTGGACAGGGGCTATGGCTACACCTTC. This encodes CASRALDRGYGYTF.

This chain links TRBV9 with TRBJ1-2; D perhaps matches TRBD1 (5 bases). From germline, CDR1 is SGDLS and CDR2 YYNGEE. The CDR3 consists of 14 residues. V was trimmed by 3 bases and J by 8 bases, leaving 17 bases between them. For the CDR3, the DNA is TGTGCCAGCAGCGCCCCGGGGGGGGTCCGGGGCTACACCTTC. Protein: CASSAPGGVRGYTF.

The J gene is TRBJ2-4, the V gene TRBV7-8; 11 bases match TRBD2. The CDR3 totals 17 residues. Per the germline V gene, CDR1 is SGHVS and CDR2 is FQNEAQ. With 4 bases clipped from V and 0 bases from J, the junction kept 5 bases outside the gene matches. This CDR3 is CASSWGLADLAKNIQYF. In DNA, the CDR3 is TGTGCCAGCAGCTGGGGACTAGCGGACTTAGCCAAAAACATTCAGTACTTC. Filled out from reference TRBV7-8 and TRBJ2-4, the complete variable domain reads GAGVSQSPRYKVAKRGQDVALRCDPISGHVSLFWYQQALGQGPEFLTYFQNEAQLDKSGLPSDRFFAERPEGSVSTLKIQRTQQEDSAVYLCASSWGLADLAKNIQYFGAGTRLSVL.

This clone was seen only once. The genes are TRBV7-6 and TRBJ2-7, with D perhaps given as TRBD1 or TRBD2 (5 bases each). Germline CDR1 is SGHVS and CDR2 is FNYEAQ. This CDR3 has 16 residues. Trimming stripped 0 bases from V and 2 bases from J, with 14 bases between. The DNA for the CDR3 is TGTGCCAGCAGCTTAGCGTTAGGGCAGGGAGCCTACGAGCAGTACTTC. Its protein is CASSLALGQGAYEQYF. Filled out from reference TRBV7-6 and TRBJ2-7, the complete variable domain reads GAGVSQSPRYKVTKRGQDVALRCDPISGHVSLYWYRQALGQGPEFLTYFNYEAQQDKSGLPNDRFSAERPEGSISTLTIQRTEQRDSAMYRCASSLALGQGAYEQYFGPGTRLTVT.

The chain links TRBV25-1 to TRBJ1-5; a possible D gene is TRBD1 (5 bases). Germline V lookup: CDR1 MGHDK, CDR2 SYGVNS. V lost 3 bases and J lost 0, with 18 bases in between. The CDR3 has 18 amino acids. For the CDR3, the DNA is TGTGCCAGCAGTGACCCCCCTTGGACACGTTATAGCAATCAGCCCCAGCATTTT. Translated, it gives CASSDPPWTRYSNQPQHF.